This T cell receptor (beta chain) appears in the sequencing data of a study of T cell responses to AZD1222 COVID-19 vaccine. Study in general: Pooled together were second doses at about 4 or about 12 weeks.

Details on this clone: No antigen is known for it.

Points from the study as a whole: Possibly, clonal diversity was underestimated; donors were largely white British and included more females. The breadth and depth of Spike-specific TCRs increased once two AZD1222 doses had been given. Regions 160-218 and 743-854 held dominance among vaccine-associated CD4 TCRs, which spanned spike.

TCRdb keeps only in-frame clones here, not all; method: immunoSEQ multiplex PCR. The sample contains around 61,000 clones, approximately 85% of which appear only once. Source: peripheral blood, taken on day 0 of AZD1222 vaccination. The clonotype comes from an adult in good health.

CDR3 in DNA: TGTGCCAGCAGCTTTGGGTTCGGGACGGACACTAACTATGGCTACACCTTC. It specifies CASSFGFGTDTNYGYTF. The chain carries TRBV5-6 and TRBJ1-2; weak D call: TRBD1 (5 bases). Germline loops: CDR1 SGHDT, CDR2 YYEEEE. This CDR3 is 17 amino acids long. The V end was cut by 2 bases, the J end by 0 bases, with 17 bases between.